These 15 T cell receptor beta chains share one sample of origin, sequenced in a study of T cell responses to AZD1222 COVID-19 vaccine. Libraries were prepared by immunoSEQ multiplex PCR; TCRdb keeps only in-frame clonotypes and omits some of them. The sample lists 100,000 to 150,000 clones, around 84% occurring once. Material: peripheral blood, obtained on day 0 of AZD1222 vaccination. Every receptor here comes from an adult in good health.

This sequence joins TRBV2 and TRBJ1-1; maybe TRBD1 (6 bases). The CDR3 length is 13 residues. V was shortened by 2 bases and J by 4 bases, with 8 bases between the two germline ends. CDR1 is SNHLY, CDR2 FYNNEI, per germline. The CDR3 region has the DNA TGTGCCAGCAGTGAATGGACAGCCACTGAAGCTTTCTTT. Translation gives CASSEWTATEAFF.

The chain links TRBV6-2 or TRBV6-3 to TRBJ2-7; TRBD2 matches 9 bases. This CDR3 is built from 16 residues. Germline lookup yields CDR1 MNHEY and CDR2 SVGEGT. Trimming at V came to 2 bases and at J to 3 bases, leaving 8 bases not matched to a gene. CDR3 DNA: TGTGCCAGCAGTTACCCTCTAGCGGGGAACTTCTACGAGCAGTACTTC. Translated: CASSYPLAGNFYEQYF.

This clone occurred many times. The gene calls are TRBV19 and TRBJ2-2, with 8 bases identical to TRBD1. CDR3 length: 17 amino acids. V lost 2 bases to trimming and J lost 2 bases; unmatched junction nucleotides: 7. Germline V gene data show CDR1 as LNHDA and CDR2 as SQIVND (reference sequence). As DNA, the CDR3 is TGTGCCAGTAGTATATGGGTTGGACAGGGAAACACCGGGGAGCTGTTTTTT. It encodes CASSIWVGQGNTGELFF.

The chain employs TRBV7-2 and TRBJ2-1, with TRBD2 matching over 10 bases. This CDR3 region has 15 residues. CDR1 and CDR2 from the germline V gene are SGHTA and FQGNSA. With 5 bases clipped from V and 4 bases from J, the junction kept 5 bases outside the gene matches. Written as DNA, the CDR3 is TGTGCCAGCAGCCCGCGAGCGGGGGGGTACAATGAGCAGTTCTTC. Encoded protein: CASSPRAGGYNEQFF.

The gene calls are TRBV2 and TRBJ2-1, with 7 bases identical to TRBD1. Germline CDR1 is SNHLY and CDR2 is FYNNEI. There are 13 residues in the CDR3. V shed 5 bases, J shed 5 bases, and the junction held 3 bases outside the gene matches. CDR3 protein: CASSLQGDNEQFF. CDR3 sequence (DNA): TGTGCCAGCAGTCTCCAGGGGGACAATGAGCAGTTCTTC.

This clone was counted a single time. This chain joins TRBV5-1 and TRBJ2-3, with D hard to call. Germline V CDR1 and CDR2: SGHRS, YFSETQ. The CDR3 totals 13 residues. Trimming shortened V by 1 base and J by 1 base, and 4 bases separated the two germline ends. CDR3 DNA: TGCGCCAGCAGCTTGAAGCGCACAGATACGCAGTATTTT. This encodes CASSLKRTDTQYF.

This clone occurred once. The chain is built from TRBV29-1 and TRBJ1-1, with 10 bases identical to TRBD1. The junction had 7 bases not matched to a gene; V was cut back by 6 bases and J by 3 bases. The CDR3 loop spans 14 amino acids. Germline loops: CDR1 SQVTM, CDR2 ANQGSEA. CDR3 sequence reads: CSVRDRGPDTEAFF. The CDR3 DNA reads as TGCAGCGTCCGCGACAGGGGGCCGGACACTGAAGCTTTCTTT.

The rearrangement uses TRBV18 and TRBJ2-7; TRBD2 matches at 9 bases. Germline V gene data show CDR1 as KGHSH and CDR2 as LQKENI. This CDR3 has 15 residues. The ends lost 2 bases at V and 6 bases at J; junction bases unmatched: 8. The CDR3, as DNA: TGTGCCAGCTCACCAAAAAGCGGGGGGACCTTCGAGCAGTACTTC. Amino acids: CASSPKSGGTFEQYF.

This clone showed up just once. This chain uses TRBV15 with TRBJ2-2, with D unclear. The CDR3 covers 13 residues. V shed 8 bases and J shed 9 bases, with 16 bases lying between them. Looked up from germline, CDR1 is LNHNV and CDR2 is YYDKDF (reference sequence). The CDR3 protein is CATGREEGRELFF. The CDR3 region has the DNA TGTGCCACCGGCCGCGAAGAAGGCCGGGAGCTGTTTTTT.

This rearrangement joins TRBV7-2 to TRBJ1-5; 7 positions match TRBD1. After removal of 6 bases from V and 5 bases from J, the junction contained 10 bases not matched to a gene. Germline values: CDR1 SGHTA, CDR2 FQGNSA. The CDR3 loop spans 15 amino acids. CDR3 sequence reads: CASRPTGSGDQPQHF. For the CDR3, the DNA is TGTGCCAGCAGACCGACAGGGAGCGGGGATCAGCCCCAGCATTTT.

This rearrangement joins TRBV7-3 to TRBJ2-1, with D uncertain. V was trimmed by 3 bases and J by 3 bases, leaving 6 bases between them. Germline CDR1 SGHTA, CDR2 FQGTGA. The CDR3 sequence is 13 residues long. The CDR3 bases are TGTGCCAGCAGCTTTAACAGCTACAATGAGCAGTTCTTC. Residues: CASSFNSYNEQFF.

This CDR3 reads CASSPGTGGAAGELFF. The CDR3 bases are TGCGCCAGCAGCCCAGGGACAGGGGGCGCGGCCGGGGAGCTGTTTTTT. This chain links TRBV4-3 with TRBJ2-2; 12 nucleotides agree with TRBD1. This CDR3 has 16 amino acids. Germline V gene data show CDR1 as LGHNA and CDR2 as YSLEER. With 4 bases clipped from V and 6 bases from J, the junction kept 6 bases outside the gene matches.

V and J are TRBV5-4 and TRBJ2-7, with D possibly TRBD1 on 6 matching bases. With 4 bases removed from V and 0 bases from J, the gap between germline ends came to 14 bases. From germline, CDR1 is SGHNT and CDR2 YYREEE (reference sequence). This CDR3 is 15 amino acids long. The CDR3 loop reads CASSRPGTYSYEQYF. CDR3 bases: TGTGCCAGCAGCCGGCCAGGGACATACTCCTACGAGCAGTACTTC.

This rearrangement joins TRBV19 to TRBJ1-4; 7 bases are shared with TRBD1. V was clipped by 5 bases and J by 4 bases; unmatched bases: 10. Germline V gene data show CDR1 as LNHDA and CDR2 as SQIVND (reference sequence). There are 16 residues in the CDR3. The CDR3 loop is CASSVLTGSLNEKLFF. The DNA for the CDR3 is TGTGCCAGTAGTGTTCTGACAGGGTCACTTAATGAAAAACTGTTTTTT.

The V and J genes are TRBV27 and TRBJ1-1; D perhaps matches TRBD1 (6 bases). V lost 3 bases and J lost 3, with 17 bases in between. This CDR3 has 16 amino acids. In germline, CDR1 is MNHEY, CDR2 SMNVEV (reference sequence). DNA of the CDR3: TGTGCCAGCAGTTTTAGGGGGACAAGCTGGTACACTGAAGCTTTCTTT. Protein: CASSFRGTSWYTEAFF.